A single sample is the source of the 17 T cell receptor beta chains below, sequenced in a study of vaccination effects on CD4 cells after COVID-19. Investigators separated out CD4+ T cells once about eleven days of culture had passed. Subjects were given two BNT162b2 or mRNA-1273 vaccine doses. The antigens of these receptors remain unknown. Some clones are missing from TCRdb's copy, which holds only in-frame ones; the method was immunoSEQ multiplex PCR. The data contain more than 60,000 clones, around 70% of them singletons. The material sequenced was CD4+ T cells from PBMCs cultured without peptide, taken after COVID-19 vaccination. Receptors were obtained from a human donor who received a COVID-19 vaccine.

CDR3: CASSDKLGVGNQPQHF. The CDR3 nucleotides read TGTGCCAGCAGTGATAAGTTGGGGGTCGGCAATCAGCCCCAGCATTTT. The chain carries TRBV6-1 and TRBJ1-5; the D gene is possibly TRBD1 (5 bases). Trimming removed 3 bases at V and 2 bases at J, with 14 bases between. The CDR3 length is 16 residues. Germline V gene sequence: CDR1 MNHNS, CDR2 SASEGT.

The genes are TRBV24-1 and TRBJ2-3, with D perhaps matching TRBD1 (6 bases). Deletions cut 4 bases from V and 6 bases from J, with 16 bases between. The germline V gene has CDR1 KGHDR and CDR2 SFDVKD. CDR3 size: 15 residues. CDR3 residues: CATSDQTGSADTQYF. The CDR3 DNA reads as TGTGCCACCAGTGACCAGACAGGTTCAGCGGATACGCAGTATTTT.

The chain recombines TRBV27 with TRBJ2-2, with D possibly being TRBD1 (6 bases). V lost 3 bases, J lost 0 bases, and 8 bases lay in between. The V gene's germline CDR1 is MNHEY and CDR2 SMNVEV (reference sequence). This CDR3 has 15 residues. The CDR3 is CASSFAGANTGELFF. The DNA for the CDR3 is TGTGCCAGCAGTTTTGCAGGGGCGAACACCGGGGAGCTGTTTTTT.

The CDR3 bases are TGTGCCAGCAGAGGACAGACCTACGAGCAGTACGTC. It codes for CASRGQTYEQYV. The chain couples TRBV2 to TRBJ2-7; the D gene is possibly TRBD1 (6 bases). The CDR3 has 12 residues. V lost 6 bases and J 2 bases, leaving 8 bases between the germline ends. Germline V lookup: CDR1 SNHLY, CDR2 FYNNEI.

This clone was recorded a few times. The chain combines TRBV2 with TRBJ1-5, with a possible D match to TRBD1 (6 bases). Germline V lookup: CDR1 SNHLY, CDR2 FYNNEI. The ends were cut back, 6 bases at V and 5 bases at J, with 14 bases in the middle. The CDR3 consists of 14 residues. CDR3 in amino acids: CASSSQGWDQPQHF. The CDR3 nucleotides are TGTGCCAGCAGCAGTCAGGGGTGGGATCAGCCCCAGCATTTT.

This sequence joins TRBV6-2 or TRBV6-3 and TRBJ2-4; 10 nucleotides align to TRBD1. The length of the CDR3 is 17 residues. From germline, CDR1 is MNHEY and CDR2 SVGEGT. V trimming: 5 bases; J trimming: 0 bases; junction bases outside the gene matches: 7. The CDR3 loop reads CASSLSRDRGAKNIQYF. CDR3 nucleotides: TGTGCCAGCAGTCTCTCCCGGGACAGGGGAGCCAAAAACATTCAGTACTTC.

This chain links TRBV19 with TRBJ1-5; D unresolved. This CDR3 region has 12 residues. V shed 3 bases and J shed 7 bases, with 7 bases lying between them. The germline V gene encodes CDR1 LNHDA and CDR2 SQIVND (reference sequence). The CDR3 spells CASSIGPQPQHF. The CDR3 nucleotides are TGTGCCAGTAGTATCGGACCGCAGCCCCAGCATTTT.

This sequence joins TRBV2 and TRBJ2-3; D could derive from TRBD1 or TRBD2 (6 bases each). CDR1 and CDR2 from the germline V gene are SNHLY and FYNNEI. This CDR3 spans 15 amino acids. V lost 7 bases and J lost 4, with 18 bases in between. As DNA, the CDR3 is TGTGCCAGCACAGATCCGGGGGCCTCCGCAGATACGCAGTATTTT. This encodes CASTDPGASADTQYF. The whole variable domain, filled in from reference TRBV2 and TRBJ2-3, reads EPEVTQTPSHQVTQMGQEVILRCVPISNHLYFYWYRQILGQKVEFLVSFYNNEISEKSEIFDDQFSVERPDGSNFTLKIRSTKLEDSAMYFCASTDPGASADTQYFGPGTRLTVL.

The chain carries TRBV20-1 and TRBJ1-1; the D is unclear. Trimming removed 3 bases at V and 3 bases at J, with 14 bases between. This CDR3 is 14 amino acids long. Per the germline V gene, CDR1 is DFQATT and CDR2 is SNEGSKA (reference sequence). CDR3 sequence reads: CSASVDWFYTEAFF. CDR3 DNA sequence: TGCAGTGCTAGTGTCGACTGGTTCTACACTGAAGCTTTCTTT.

The V gene is TRBV5-1, the J gene TRBJ2-5, with TRBD1 identical over 8 bases. V was clipped by 1 base and J by 7 bases; unmatched bases: 12. Looked up from germline, CDR1 is SGHRS and CDR2 is YFSETQ. There are 16 residues in the CDR3. The CDR3 sequence: CASSLRYQGAGRTQYF. The CDR3 DNA reads TGCGCCAGCAGCTTGAGGTATCAGGGGGCCGGTCGGACCCAGTACTTC.

The chain combines TRBV7-9 with TRBJ1-6; D is perhaps TRBD1 (6 bases). This CDR3 has 15 amino acids. Germline CDR1 SEHNR, CDR2 FQNEAQ (reference sequence). Between the trimmed V and J ends, which lost 7 bases and 5 bases, there was a span of 15 bases. As DNA, the CDR3 is TGTGCCAGCACCCGAGGGGGGTTTAATAATTCACCCCTCCACTTT. Its translation is CASTRGGFNNSPLHF.

This chain joins TRBV7-9 and TRBJ1-3; D unresolved. Germline-derived CDR1 and CDR2 are SEHNR and FQNEAQ (reference sequence). V was shortened by 1 base and J by 6 bases, with 7 bases between the two germline ends. The CDR3 spans 13 residues. The CDR3 is CASSLVTTNTIYF. In nucleotides, the CDR3 is TGTGCCAGCAGCTTAGTGACGACAAACACCATATATTTT.

The gene calls are TRBV7-7 and TRBJ2-2, with D possibly called TRBD1 or TRBD2 (5 bases each). Trimming took 1 base from V and 2 from J, leaving 8 bases between them. Germline V gene lookup returns CDR1 SSHAT and CDR2 FNYEAQ (reference sequence). This CDR3 region has 15 residues. The CDR3 loop reads CASSLGGVNTGELFF. CDR3 bases: TGTGCCAGCAGCTTAGGAGGGGTCAACACCGGGGAGCTGTTTTTT. The entire variable domain, with the rest obtained from reference TRBV7-7 and TRBJ2-2, is as follows: GAGVSQSPRYKVTKRGQDVTLRCDPISSHATLYWYQQALGQGPEFLTYFNYEAQPDKSGLPSDRFSAERPEGSISTLTIQRTEQRDSAMYRCASSLGGVNTGELFFGEGSRLTVL.

This clone was found once. The genes are TRBV18 and TRBJ2-1, with 7 bases identical to TRBD1. J gave up 12 bases and V 2 bases, and 7 bases lay outside the gene matches. This CDR3 is 13 amino acids long. The germline V gene encodes CDR1 KGHSH and CDR2 LQKENI. CDR3 in amino acids: CASSPMDRPPQFF. CDR3 sequence (DNA): TGTGCCAGCTCACCAATGGACAGGCCGCCGCAGTTCTTC.

The V and J genes are TRBV3-1 (or the pseudogene TRBV3-2) and TRBJ1-5; D not certain. Germline V gene sequence: CDR1 LGHDT, CDR2 YNNKEL (reference sequence). This CDR3 comprises 14 residues. V was shortened by 4 bases and J by 9 bases, with 16 bases between the two germline ends. This CDR3 reads CASSLRGSPRPQHF. CDR3 sequence (DNA): TGTGCCAGCAGCCTTCGAGGCAGCCCTCGGCCCCAGCATTTT.

This chain connects TRBV21-1 to TRBJ1-1. TRBV21-1 represents a pseudogene. The CDR3 sequence is 13 residues long. CDR3 DNA: TGTGCCAGCAGCACGGACGGGAACACTGAAGCTTTCTTT. It yields the protein CASSTDGNTEAFF.

The table lists this clone with a few counts. The V gene is TRBV13, the J gene TRBJ2-6; 9 positions match TRBD2. Germline trimming cut 0 bases from V and 2 bases from J; bases unmatched to any gene: 8. In germline, CDR1 is PRHDT, CDR2 FYEKMQ (reference sequence). The length of the CDR3 is 19 residues. The CDR3 protein is CASSLGWRGGNPGANVLTF. The DNA for the CDR3 is TGTGCCAGCAGCTTAGGTTGGCGGGGGGGGAATCCTGGGGCCAACGTCCTGACTTTC.